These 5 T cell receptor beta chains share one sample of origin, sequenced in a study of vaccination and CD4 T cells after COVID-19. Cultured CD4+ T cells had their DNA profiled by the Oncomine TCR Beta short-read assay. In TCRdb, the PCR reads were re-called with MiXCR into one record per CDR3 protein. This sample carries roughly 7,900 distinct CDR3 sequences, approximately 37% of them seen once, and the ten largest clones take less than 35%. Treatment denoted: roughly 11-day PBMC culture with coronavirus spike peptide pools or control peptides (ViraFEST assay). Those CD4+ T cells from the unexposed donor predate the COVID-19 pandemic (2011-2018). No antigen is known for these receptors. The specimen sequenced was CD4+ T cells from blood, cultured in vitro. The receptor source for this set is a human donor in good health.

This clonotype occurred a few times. The CDR3 is CSARQAGSNQPQHF. The CDR3 DNA sequence: TGCAGTGCTAGACAGGCGGGGAGCAATCAGCCCCAGCATTTT. The V gene is TRBV20-1, the J gene TRBJ1-5; D remains unclear. Germline CDR1 and CDR2: DFQATT and SNEGSKA (reference sequence). This CDR3 has 14 residues. With 2 bases removed from V and 1 base from J, the gap between germline ends came to 9 bases.

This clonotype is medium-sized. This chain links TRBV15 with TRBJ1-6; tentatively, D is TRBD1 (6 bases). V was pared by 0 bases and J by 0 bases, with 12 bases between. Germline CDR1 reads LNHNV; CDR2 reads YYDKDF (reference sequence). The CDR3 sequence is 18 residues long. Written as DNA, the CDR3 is TGTGCCACCAGCAGAGAACCACAGGGAAGCTCCTATAATTCACCCCTCCACTTT. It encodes CATSREPQGSSYNSPLHF.

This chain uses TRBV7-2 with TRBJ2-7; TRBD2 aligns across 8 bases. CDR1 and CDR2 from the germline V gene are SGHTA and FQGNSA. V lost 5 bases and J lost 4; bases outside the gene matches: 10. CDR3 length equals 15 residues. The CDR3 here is CASSPQAGEGYEQYF. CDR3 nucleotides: TGTGCCAGCAGCCCTCAAGCGGGGGAAGGATACGAGCAGTACTTC.

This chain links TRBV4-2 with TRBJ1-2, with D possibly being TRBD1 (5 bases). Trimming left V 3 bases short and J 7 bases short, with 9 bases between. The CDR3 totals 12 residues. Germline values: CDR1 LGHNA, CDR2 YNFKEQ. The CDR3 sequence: CASSHWGSGYTF. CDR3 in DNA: TGTGCCAGCAGCCACTGGGGCTCTGGCTACACCTTC.

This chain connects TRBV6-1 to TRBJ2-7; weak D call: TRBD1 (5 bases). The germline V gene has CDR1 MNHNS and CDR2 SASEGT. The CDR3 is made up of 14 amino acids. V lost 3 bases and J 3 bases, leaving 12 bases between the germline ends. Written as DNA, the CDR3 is TGTGCCAGCAGTGAGTCAGGGCCCAACTACGAGCAGTACTTC. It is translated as CASSESGPNYEQYF.